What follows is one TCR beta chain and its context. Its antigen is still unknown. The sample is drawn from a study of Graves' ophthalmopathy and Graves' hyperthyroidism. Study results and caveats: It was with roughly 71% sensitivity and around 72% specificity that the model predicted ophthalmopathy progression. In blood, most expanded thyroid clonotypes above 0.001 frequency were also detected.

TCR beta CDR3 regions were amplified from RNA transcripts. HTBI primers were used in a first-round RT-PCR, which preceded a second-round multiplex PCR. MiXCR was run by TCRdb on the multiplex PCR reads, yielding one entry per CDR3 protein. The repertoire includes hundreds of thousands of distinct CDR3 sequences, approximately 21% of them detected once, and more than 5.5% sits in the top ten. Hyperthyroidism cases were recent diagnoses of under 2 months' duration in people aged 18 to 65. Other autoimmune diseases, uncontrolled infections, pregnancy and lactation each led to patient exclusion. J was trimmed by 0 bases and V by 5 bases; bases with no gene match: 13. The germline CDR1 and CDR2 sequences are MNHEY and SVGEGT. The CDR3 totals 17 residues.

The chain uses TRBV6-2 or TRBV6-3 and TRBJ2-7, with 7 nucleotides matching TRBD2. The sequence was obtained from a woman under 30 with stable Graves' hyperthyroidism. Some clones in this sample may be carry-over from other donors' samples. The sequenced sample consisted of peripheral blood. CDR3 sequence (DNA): TGTGCCAGCAGTCTCCCCCGGCGGGGGACCCCCTCCTACGAGCAGTACTTC. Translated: CASSLPRRGTPSYEQYF.